This T cell receptor beta chain derives from a study of T cell clonality in common variable immunodeficiency. This clone has at least ten counts. Its antigen is currently unknown. The CDR3 end lies 3 residues beyond the end of the read and is filled in from the germline J gene. The assay was immunoSEQ multiplex PCR, and TCRdb's table has in-frame clones only and misses some. Found here are about 42,000 clones, no singletons; the ten largest cover around 2.1%. There are 15 residues in the CDR3. The ends lost 2 bases at V and 8 bases at J; junction bases unmatched: 6. Germline V gene sequence: CDR1 SGHDT, CDR2 YYEEEE. Regarding the study as a whole: Shared TCRbeta clones were fewer between CVID subjects than controls.

The receptor was isolated from a person aged 18 to 69 in good health. V and J are TRBV5-6 and TRBJ2-1; 11 nucleotides align to TRBD1. Sequences were obtained from peripheral blood mononuclear cells. The CDR3 is CASSFLDRGLDEQFF. CDR3 bases read: TGTGCCAGCAGCTTTTTGGACAGGGGGCTTGATGAG.